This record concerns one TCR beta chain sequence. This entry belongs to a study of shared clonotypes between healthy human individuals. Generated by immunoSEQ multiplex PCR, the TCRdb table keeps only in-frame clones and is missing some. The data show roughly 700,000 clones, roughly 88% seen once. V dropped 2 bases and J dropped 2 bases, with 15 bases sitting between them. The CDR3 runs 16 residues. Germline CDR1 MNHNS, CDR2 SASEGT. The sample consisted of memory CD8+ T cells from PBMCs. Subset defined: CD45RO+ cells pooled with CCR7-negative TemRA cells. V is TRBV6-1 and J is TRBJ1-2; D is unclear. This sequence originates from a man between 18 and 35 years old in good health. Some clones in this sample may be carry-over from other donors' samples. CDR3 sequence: CASSEYVEYVNYGYTF. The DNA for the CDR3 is TGTGCCAGCAGTGAATACGTCGAGTACGTAAACTATGGCTACACCTTC.